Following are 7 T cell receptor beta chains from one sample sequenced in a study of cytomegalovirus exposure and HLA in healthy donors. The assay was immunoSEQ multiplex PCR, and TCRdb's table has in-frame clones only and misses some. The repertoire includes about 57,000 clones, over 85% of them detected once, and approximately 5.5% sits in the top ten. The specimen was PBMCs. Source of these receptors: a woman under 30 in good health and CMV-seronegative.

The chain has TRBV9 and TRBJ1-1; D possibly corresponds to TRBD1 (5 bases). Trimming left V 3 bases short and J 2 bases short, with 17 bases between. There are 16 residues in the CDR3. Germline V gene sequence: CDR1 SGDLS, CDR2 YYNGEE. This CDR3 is CASSDVPGGQNTEAFF. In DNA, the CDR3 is TGTGCCAGCAGCGACGTACCGGGTGGACAAAACACTGAAGCTTTCTTT.

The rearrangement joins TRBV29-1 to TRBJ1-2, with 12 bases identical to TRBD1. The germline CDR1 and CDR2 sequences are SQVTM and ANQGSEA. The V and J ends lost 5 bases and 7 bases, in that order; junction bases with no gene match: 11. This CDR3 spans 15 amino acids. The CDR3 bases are TGCAGCGTTCTTACCCAAGGGACAGGGGGCGGTGGCTACACCTTC. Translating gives CSVLTQGTGGGGYTF.

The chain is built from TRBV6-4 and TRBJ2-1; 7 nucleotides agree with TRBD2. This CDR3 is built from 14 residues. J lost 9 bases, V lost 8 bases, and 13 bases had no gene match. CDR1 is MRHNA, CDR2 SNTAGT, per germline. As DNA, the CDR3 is TGTGCCAGCCTCGGACGGGGGGAGTATGGTGAGCAGTTCTTC. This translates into CASLGRGEYGEQFF.

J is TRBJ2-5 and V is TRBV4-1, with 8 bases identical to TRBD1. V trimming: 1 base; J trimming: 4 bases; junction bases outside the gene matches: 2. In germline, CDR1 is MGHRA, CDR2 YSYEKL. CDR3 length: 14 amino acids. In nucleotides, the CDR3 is TGCGCCAGCAGCCAAGCACAGGGGGGAGAGACCCAGTACTTC. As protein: CASSQAQGGETQYF.

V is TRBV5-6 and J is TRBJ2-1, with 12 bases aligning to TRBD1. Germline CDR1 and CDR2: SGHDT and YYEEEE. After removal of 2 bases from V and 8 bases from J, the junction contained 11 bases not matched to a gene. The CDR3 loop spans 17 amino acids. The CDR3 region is CASSFRHRDRGLDEQFF. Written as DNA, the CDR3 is TGTGCCAGCAGCTTCCGCCACCGGGACAGGGGGCTCGATGAGCAGTTCTTC.

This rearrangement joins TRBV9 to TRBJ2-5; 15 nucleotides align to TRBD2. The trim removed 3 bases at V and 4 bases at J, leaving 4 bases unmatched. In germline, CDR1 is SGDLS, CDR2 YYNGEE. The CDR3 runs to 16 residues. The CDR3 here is CASSGGTSGRRETQYF. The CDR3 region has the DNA TGTGCCAGCAGCGGAGGGACTAGCGGGAGGAGAGAGACCCAGTACTTC.

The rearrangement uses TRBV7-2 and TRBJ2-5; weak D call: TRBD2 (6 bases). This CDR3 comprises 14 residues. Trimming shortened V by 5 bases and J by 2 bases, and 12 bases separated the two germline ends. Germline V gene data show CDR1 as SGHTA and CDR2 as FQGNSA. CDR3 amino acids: CASSRLGGQETQYF. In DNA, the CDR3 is TGTGCCAGCAGCCGCCTGGGGGGTCAAGAGACCCAGTACTTC.